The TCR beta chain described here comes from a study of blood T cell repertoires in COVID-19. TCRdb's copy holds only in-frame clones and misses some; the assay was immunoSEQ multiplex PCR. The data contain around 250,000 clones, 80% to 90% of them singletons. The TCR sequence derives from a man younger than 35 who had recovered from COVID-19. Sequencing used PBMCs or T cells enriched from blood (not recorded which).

This chain's CDR3 is CAISQGVQGYGYTF. In DNA form, the CDR3 reads TGTGCCATCAGCCAGGGTGTACAAGGCTATGGCTACACCTTC. The chain joins TRBV10-3 to TRBJ1-2, with a possible D match to TRBD1 (5 bases). This CDR3 is built from 14 residues. Germline V gene sequence: CDR1 ENHRY, CDR2 SYGVKD. The V end lost 6 bases, the J end lost 4 bases, and 15 bases lay between the germline ends.